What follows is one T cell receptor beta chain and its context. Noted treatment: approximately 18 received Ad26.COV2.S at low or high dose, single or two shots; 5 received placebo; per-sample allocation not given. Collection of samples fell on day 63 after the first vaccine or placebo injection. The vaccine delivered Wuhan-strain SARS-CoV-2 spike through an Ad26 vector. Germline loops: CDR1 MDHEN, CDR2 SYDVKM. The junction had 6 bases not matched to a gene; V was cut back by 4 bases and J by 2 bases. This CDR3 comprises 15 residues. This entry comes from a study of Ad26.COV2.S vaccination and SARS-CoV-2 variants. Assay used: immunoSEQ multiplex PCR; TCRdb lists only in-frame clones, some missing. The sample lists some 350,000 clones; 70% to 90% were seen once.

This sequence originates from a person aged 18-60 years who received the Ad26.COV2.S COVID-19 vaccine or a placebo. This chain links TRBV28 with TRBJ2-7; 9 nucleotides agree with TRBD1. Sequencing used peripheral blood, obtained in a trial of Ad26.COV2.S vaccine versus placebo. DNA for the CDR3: TGTGCCAGCAGTTCTAGGACAGGGGTGGCCTACGAGCAGTACTTC. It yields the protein CASSSRTGVAYEQYF.